This T cell receptor (beta chain) was sequenced during a study of blood T cell repertoires in COVID-19. About the research overall: Two consecutive negative NP/OP PCR tests, clearance, or resolved symptoms defined Cohort 3 recovery. From T cells, B-cell-depleted T cells, or PBMCs came the material, which was cDNA or gDNA.

Participants spanned ages about 18 to 90 years and resided in over 20 US areas. This clone has only one observation. Deletions cut 6 bases from V and 9 bases from J, with 12 bases between. This CDR3 is built from 12 residues. Germline V gene lookup returns CDR1 SGHTA and CDR2 FQGNSA. As processed by the authors: Scientists estimated how many nucleated cells there were by amplifying reference gene primers. Sequencing was performed with immunoSEQ multiplex PCR; in TCRdb, only in-frame clones are kept and a portion is missing. For V, J and clone size, that table is used; D and trimming come from the DNA. The data hold fewer than 200,000 clones, with roughly 78% observed a single time.

The TCR originated in a woman aged 70-85 years in a cohort exposed to, infected with or recovered from COVID-19 (not recorded which). The material sequenced was PBMCs or T cells enriched from blood (not recorded which). The rearrangement uses TRBV7-2 and TRBJ2-1; D might be TRBD2 (5 bases). The CDR3 DNA sequence: TGTGCCAGCAGAAGGACTTCAGGTGAGCAGTTCTTC. Protein: CASRRTSGEQFF.